Below, 6 T cell receptor beta chains from the same sample are listed, as sequenced in a study of neoadjuvant anti-PD-1 for oral cavity cancer. The data were produced by immunoSEQ multiplex PCR, yet TCRdb's version contains in-frame clones alone and is incomplete. The profile shows some 11,000 clones, around 69% of them singletons. The source material was tumor tissue, sampled before nivolumab (anti-PD-1) treatment. Every receptor here comes from a person between 35 and 79 years old with oral cavity squamous cell carcinoma. The donor label of this sample is uncertain.

This clone was counted a few times. This sequence joins TRBV5-1 and TRBJ2-3; D perhaps matches TRBD2 (6 bases). The CDR3 totals 15 residues. Trimming pared 3 bases from V and 0 bases from J, leaving 11 bases between. Germline CDR1 reads SGHRS; CDR2 reads YFSETQ. The DNA for the CDR3 is TGCGCCAGCAGCTCTACCGGGACTAGCACAGATACGCAGTATTTT. Protein: CASSSTGTSTDTQYF. The variable domain in full, completed from reference TRBV5-1 and TRBJ2-3, reads KAGVTQTPRYLIKTRGQQVTLSCSPISGHRSVSWYQQTPGQGLQFLFEYFSETQRNKGNFPGRFSGRQFSNSRSEMNVSTLELGDSALYLCASSSTGTSTDTQYFGPGTRLTVL.

Here the CDR3 reads CASSESGGSYNEQFF. For the CDR3, the DNA is TGTGCCAGCAGTGAATCTGGGGGGTCCTACAATGAGCAGTTCTTC. The chain carries TRBV2 and TRBJ2-1; TRBD2 might be the D (6 bases). Germline V gene sequence: CDR1 SNHLY, CDR2 FYNNEI. The ends were cut back, 2 bases at V and 1 base at J, with 9 bases in the middle. The CDR3 runs to 15 residues. Variable domain in full (rest from reference TRBV2 and TRBJ2-1): EPEVTQTPSHQVTQMGQEVILRCVPISNHLYFYWYRQILGQKVEFLVSFYNNEISEKSEIFDDQFSVERPDGSNFTLKIRSTKLEDSAMYFCASSESGGSYNEQFFGPGTRLTVL.

The chain couples TRBV11-2 to TRBJ2-1; unclear D gene. Germline V CDR1 and CDR2: SGHAT, FQNNGV. Trimming cost V 5 bases and J 6 bases, with 8 bases left between them. The CDR3 extends over 12 amino acids. CDR3 sequence reads: CASSPNRNEQFF. The CDR3 coding sequence is TGTGCCAGCAGCCCCAACCGCAATGAGCAGTTCTTC.

The rearrangement uses TRBV7-2 and TRBJ2-7, with unresolved D. From germline, CDR1 is SGHTA and CDR2 FQGNSA. V shed 5 bases and J shed 2 bases, with 10 bases lying between them. This CDR3 comprises 13 residues. In DNA form, the CDR3 reads TGTGCCAGCAGCGCGACCGGTCCCTACGAGCAGTACTTC. This gives the protein CASSATGPYEQYF. The whole variable domain, filled in from reference TRBV7-2 and TRBJ2-7, reads GAGVSQSPSNKVTEKGKDVELRCDPISGHTALYWYRQSLGQGLEFLIYFQGNSAPDKSGLPSDRFSAERTGGSVSTLTIQRTQQEDSAVYLCASSATGPYEQYFGPGTRLTVT.

The chain recombines TRBV19 with TRBJ1-5; weak D call: TRBD1 (5 bases). This CDR3 spans 16 amino acids. CDR1 is LNHDA, CDR2 SQIVND, per germline (reference sequence). The V gene lost 1 base and the J gene lost 5 bases, with 15 bases spanning the gap. This CDR3 reads CASSIGGRRSHQPQHF. The CDR3 coding sequence is TGTGCCAGTAGTATAGGGGGACGGAGGTCCCATCAGCCCCAGCATTTT.

V is TRBV14 and J is TRBJ1-6; no clear D. CDR3 size: 14 residues. The V and J ends lost 3 bases and 11 bases respectively, with 14 bases between them. Germline V gene sequence: CDR1 SGHDN, CDR2 FVKESK. The CDR3 DNA sequence: TGTGCCAGCAGCCAGTTATCAGTTGGTGCACCCCTCCACTTT. Encoded protein: CASSQLSVGAPLHF. Full variable domain (remainder filled in from reference TRBV14 and TRBJ1-6): EAGVTQFPSHSVIEKGQTVTLRCDPISGHDNLYWYRRVMGKEIKFLLHFVKESKQDESGMPNNRFLAERTGGTYSTLKVQPAELEDSGVYFCASSQLSVGAPLHFGNGTRLTVT.